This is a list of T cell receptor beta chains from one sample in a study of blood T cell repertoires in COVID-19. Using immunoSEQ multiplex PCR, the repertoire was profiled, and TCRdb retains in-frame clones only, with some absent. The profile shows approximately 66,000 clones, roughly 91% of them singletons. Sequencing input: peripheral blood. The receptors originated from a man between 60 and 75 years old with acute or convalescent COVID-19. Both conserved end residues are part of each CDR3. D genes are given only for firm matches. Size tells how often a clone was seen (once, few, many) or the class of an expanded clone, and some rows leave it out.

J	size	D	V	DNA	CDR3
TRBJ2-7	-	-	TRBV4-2	TGTGCCAGCAGCCAAGATCTCGAGGATCCCACTCTCGACGAGCAGTACTTC	CASSQDLEDPTLDEQYF
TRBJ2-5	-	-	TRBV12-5	TGTGCTAGTGGTTTGCGGCAGGGTGGGGAGACCCAGTACTTC	CASGLRQGGETQYF
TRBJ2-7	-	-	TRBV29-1	TGCAGCGTTGTCCTCGGGGTCTACGAGCAGTACTTC	CSVVLGVYEQYF
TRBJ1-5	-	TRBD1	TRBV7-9	TGTGCCAGCAGCTCAGAGACAGGGCATCAGCCCCAGCATTTT	CASSSETGHQPQHF
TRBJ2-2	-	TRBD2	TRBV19	TGTGCCAGTAGTGAGACGGGAGGTGCCGGGGAGCTGTTTTTT	CASSETGGAGELFF
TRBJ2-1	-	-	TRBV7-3	TGTGCCAGCAGCCCGGGGGAGGCATACAATGAGCAGTTCTTC	CASSPGEAYNEQFF
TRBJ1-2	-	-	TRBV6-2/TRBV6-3	TGTGCCAGCAGTCGCAAGACAGTTAACTATGGCTACACCTTC	CASSRKTVNYGYTF
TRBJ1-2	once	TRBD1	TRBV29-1	TGCAGCGTTGAACCCCAGGGGGCCTATGGCTACACCTTC	CSVEPQGAYGYTF
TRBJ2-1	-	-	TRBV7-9	TGTGCCAGCAGCTTAGATACCGCGGGACAGTTCTTC	CASSLDTAGQFF
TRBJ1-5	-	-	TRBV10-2	TGCGCCAGCAGGGAGCAGCAGGGCACCGGGGGGTACAATCAGCCCCAGCATTTT	CASREQQGTGGYNQPQHF
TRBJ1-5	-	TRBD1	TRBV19	TGTGCCAGTGTTAACCTTGGACAGGTCAATCAGCCCCAGCATTTT	CASVNLGQVNQPQHF
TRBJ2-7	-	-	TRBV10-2	TGCGCCAGCAGGGTACCGGGACTGATCTCCTACGAGCAGTACTTC	CASRVPGLISYEQYF
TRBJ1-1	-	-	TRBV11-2	TGTGCCAGCAGCTTAATCGTCGGAGCTTTCTTT	CASSLIVGAFF
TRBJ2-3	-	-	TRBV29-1	TGCAGCGTTGAGCGGGACTCAGATACGCAGTATTTT	CSVERDSDTQYF
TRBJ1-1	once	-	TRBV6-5	TGTGCCAGCAGTTACTCCTGGCTTGCCACTGAAGCTTTCTTT	CASSYSWLATEAFF
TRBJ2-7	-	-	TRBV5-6	TGTGCCAGCAGTCTAGCCTACGAGCAGTACTTC	CASSLAYEQYF
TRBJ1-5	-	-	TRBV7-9	TGTGCCAGCAGCTTTACAGACAATCAGCCCCAGCATTTT	CASSFTDNQPQHF
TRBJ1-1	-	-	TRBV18	TGTGCCAGCTCACCACTTGGTCAGATGAACACTGAAGCTTTCTTT	CASSPLGQMNTEAFF
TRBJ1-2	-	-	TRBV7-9	TGTGCCAGCAGCCCAGGCGGGGTCTATGGCTACACCTTC	CASSPGGVYGYTF
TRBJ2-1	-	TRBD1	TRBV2	TGTGCCAGCAGTCGATCCGGGACAGGGGTCAATGAGCAGTTCTTC	CASSRSGTGVNEQFF
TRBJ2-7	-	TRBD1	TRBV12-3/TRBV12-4	TGTGCCAGCAGTGGGACAGGGACGATGCAGTACTTC	CASSGTGTMQYF
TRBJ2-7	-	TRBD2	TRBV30	TGTGCCTGGAGTGTGGCGGGGGTCGGCTACGAGCAGTACTTC	CAWSVAGVGYEQYF
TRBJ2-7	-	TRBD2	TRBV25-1	TGTGCCAGCAGCACCCCGGGAGGGGGGGGCTACGAGCAGTACTTC	CASSTPGGGGYEQYF
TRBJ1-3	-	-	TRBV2	TGTGCCAGCAGTCATCCGGGGAGGAACTCTGGAAACACCATATATTTT	CASSHPGRNSGNTIYF
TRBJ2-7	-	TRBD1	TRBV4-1	TGCGCCAGCAGCCATACCGGACAGGGGAGAGAGCAGTACTTC	CASSHTGQGREQYF
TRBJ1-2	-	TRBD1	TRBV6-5	TGTGCCAGCAGTCACCTGGGACAGGCCTCTTGGGCCACCTTC	CASSHLGQASWATF
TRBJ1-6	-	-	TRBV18	TGTGCCAGCTCACCGTTCTCTACCCCCAATTCACCCCTCCACTTT	CASSPFSTPNSPLHF
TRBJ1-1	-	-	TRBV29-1	TGCAGCGTTGTGGAGGGGCCAGGCACTGAAGCTTTCTTT	CSVVEGPGTEAFF
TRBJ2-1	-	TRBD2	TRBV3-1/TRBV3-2	TGTGCCAGCAGCTCCCGTTTTCTAGCGGGGGGTTACAATGAGCAGTTCTTC	CASSSRFLAGGYNEQFF
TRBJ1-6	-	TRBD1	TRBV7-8	TGTGCCAGCAGGAATGACAGGGTCTCGAATAATTCACCCCTCCACTTT	CASRNDRVSNNSPLHF
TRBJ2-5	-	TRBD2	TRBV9	TGTGCCAGCAGCGTATTGAGCGGGGGGGCGGAGACCCAGTACTTC	CASSVLSGGAETQYF
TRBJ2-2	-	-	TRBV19	TGTGCCAGTAGTACGGACAGACTCACCGGGGAGCTGTTTTTT	CASSTDRLTGELFF
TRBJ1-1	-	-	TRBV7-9	TGTGCCAGCAACCCGGGACAAATAAACACTGAAGCTTTCTTT	CASNPGQINTEAFF
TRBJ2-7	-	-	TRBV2	TGTGCCAGCGGGCTTCGACCCTACGAGCAGTACTTC	CASGLRPYEQYF
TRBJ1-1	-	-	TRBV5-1	TGCGCCAGCAGCCTTCTGACAGCAAACACTGAAGCTTTCTTT	CASSLLTANTEAFF
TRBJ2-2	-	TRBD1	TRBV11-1	TGTGCCAGCAGCTTAGGGGACAGGGCTACCGGGGAGCTGTTTTTT	CASSLGDRATGELFF
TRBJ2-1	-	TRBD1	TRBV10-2	TGCGCCAGCACCCGGGACAGGGTGGGTGTCGATGAGCAGTTCTTC	CASTRDRVGVDEQFF
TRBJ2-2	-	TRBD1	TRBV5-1	TGCGCCAGCAGCTTGAATACAGGGGGCTCGTCTGCCGGGGAGCTGTTTTTT	CASSLNTGGSSAGELFF
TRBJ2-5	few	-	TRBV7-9	TGTGCCAGCAGCTCCCCGGCGGGGTGGGCTCAAGAGACCCAGTACTTC	CASSSPAGWAQETQYF
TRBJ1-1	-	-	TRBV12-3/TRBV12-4	TGTGCCAGCAGTTTAGCTACAGGCATCCAAGCTTTCTTT	CASSLATGIQAFF
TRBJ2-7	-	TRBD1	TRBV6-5	TGTGCCAGCAGCCAAACCGGGACAGGGAACTACGAGCAGTACTTC	CASSQTGTGNYEQYF
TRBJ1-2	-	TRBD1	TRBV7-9	TGTGCCAGCAGCTTAGAGGACAGGGGGCGCCGGAACTATGGCTACACCTTC	CASSLEDRGRRNYGYTF
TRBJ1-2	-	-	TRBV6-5	TGTGCCAGCAGCGACAGCTTAGTCTATGGCTACACCTTC	CASSDSLVYGYTF
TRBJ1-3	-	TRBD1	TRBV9	TGTGCCAGCAGCGTCCTCTCCGGGACAGGCGGGTCTGGAAACACCATATATTTT	CASSVLSGTGGSGNTIYF
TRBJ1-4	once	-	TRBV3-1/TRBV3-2	TGTGCCAGCAGCCCTTGGGAGAGCCCTAATGAAAAACTGTTTTTT	CASSPWESPNEKLFF
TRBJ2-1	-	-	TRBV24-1	TGTGCCACCAGTGAGTCAGGGGAGTCGTACAATGAGCAGTTCTTC	CATSESGESYNEQFF
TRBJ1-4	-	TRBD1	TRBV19	TGTGCCAGTAGTACGAGGACAGGGCAGGGTGAAAAACTGTTTTTT	CASSTRTGQGEKLFF